These 22 T cell receptor beta chains came from one sample sequenced in a study of cytomegalovirus exposure and HLA in healthy donors. Vbeta (60) and Jbeta (13) primers were used in the PCR. Method: immunoSEQ multiplex PCR; TCRdb's copy keeps in-frame clones and lacks some. The table shows over 150,000 clones, with about two thirds occurring only once. What was sequenced was PBMCs. The receptors derive from a woman under 30 in good health and CMV-seropositive.

V is TRBV30 and J is TRBJ2-3; D gene uncertain. The length of the CDR3 is 13 residues. The V end lost 0 bases, the J end lost 4 bases, and 8 bases lay between the germline ends. Germline V gene data show CDR1 as GTSNPN and CDR2 as SVGIG (reference sequence). The CDR3 region is CAWSVLSADTQYF. CDR3 DNA sequence: TGTGCCTGGAGTGTACTCAGCGCAGATACGCAGTATTTT.

Only a few counts were recorded for this clone. V usage is TRBV27 and J usage is TRBJ1-1; D gene ambiguous. The CDR3 spans 16 residues. With 3 bases removed from V and 0 bases from J, the gap between germline ends came to 14 bases. Germline loops: CDR1 MNHEY, CDR2 SMNVEV (reference sequence). The CDR3 bases are TGTGCCAGCAGTTTGTTTTTAGCAGCGATGAACACTGAAGCTTTCTTT. Its protein is CASSLFLAAMNTEAFF.

The chain combines TRBV5-1 with TRBJ1-5, with D possibly being TRBD1 (5 bases). V lost 1 base to trimming and J lost 7 bases, with 15 bases between them. CDR3 size: 15 residues. Germline-derived CDR1 and CDR2 are SGHRS and YFSETQ. The CDR3, as DNA: TGCGCCAGCAGCTTGTTGGGCCAGGGCAGGCAGCCCCAGCATTTT. Amino acids: CASSLLGQGRQPQHF.

J is TRBJ1-6 and V is TRBV2, with 10 nucleotides matching TRBD1. CDR3 size: 13 residues. Germline V gives CDR1 SNHLY, CDR2 FYNNEI. J gave up 8 bases and V 8 bases, and 3 bases lay outside the gene matches. The CDR3 coding sequence is TGTGCCAGCTCGGGACAGGGGCATTCACCCCTCCACTTT. As protein: CASSGQGHSPLHF.

The V call is TRBV29-1, the J call TRBJ2-2; D unclear. The DNA end is a closer match to TRBJ1-3, so the J assignment may be wrong. The CDR3 is 12 amino acids. The germline V gene encodes CDR1 SQVTM and CDR2 ANQGSEA. The CDR3 protein is CSVGQAGNTIYF. DNA for the CDR3: TGCAGCGTTGGGCAGGCTGGAAACACCATATATTTT.

The chain links TRBV5-1 to TRBJ2-1, with 10 nucleotides matching TRBD2. CDR3 size: 17 residues. Germline CDR1 reads SGHRS; CDR2 reads YFSETQ. J lost 8 bases, V lost 0 bases, and 11 bases had no gene match. In DNA form, the CDR3 reads TGCGCCAGCAGCTTGGCCGTTTCTGCCCTAGCGGGAGATGAGCAGTTCTTC. Protein: CASSLAVSALAGDEQFF.

The rearrangement links TRBV5-1 to TRBJ2-1, with D possibly TRBD2 on 5 matching bases. Germline-derived CDR1 and CDR2 are SGHRS and YFSETQ. The CDR3 length is 17 residues. Trimming shortened V by 4 bases and J by 2 bases, and 19 bases separated the two germline ends. The CDR3 sequence is CASSTLSSSVTYNEQFF. CDR3 nucleotide sequence: TGCGCCAGCAGCACCCTGAGTAGTAGCGTAACCTACAATGAGCAGTTCTTC.

The V and J genes are TRBV7-9 and TRBJ1-1, with D tentatively TRBD1 (5 bases). The CDR3 consists of 15 residues. CDR1 and CDR2 from the germline V gene are SEHNR and FQNEAQ (reference sequence). V lost 5 bases, J lost 1 base, and 14 bases lay in between. CDR3: CASSLPGRANTEAFF. The CDR3 DNA is TGTGCCAGCAGCCTCCCCGGCAGGGCGAACACTGAAGCTTTCTTT.

This chain uses TRBV6-5 with TRBJ2-3, with a tentative D call TRBD2 (5 bases). V lost 0 bases to trimming and J lost 1 base, with 8 bases between them. Germline V gene lookup returns CDR1 MNHEY and CDR2 SVGAGI. The CDR3 spans 15 residues. The CDR3 sequence is CASSYSLARTDTQYF. CDR3 DNA sequence: TGTGCCAGCAGTTACTCCCTAGCTCGCACAGATACGCAGTATTTT.

V gene TRBV5-4 combines with J gene TRBJ1-2; 9 positions agree with TRBD1. This CDR3 comprises 14 residues. Germline values: CDR1 SGHNT, CDR2 YYREEE (reference sequence). J gave up 5 bases and V 0 bases, and 2 bases lay outside the gene matches. The DNA for the CDR3 is TGTGCCAGCAGCTTGGGGGGACAGGGATATGGCTACACCTTC. It codes for CASSLGGQGYGYTF. Looking up the rest from reference TRBV5-4 and TRBJ1-2 gives the full variable domain: ETGVTQSPTHLIKTRGQQVTLRCSSQSGHNTVSWYQQALGQGPQFIFQYYREEENGRGNFPPRFSGLQFPNYSSELNVNALELDDSALYLCASSLGGQGYGYTFGSGTRLTVV.

The rearrangement joins TRBV5-6 to TRBJ1-2, with a weak D call TRBD1 (5 bases). The V and J ends lost 0 bases and 4 bases respectively, with 7 bases between them. Germline CDR1 and CDR2: SGHDT and YYEEEE. The CDR3 contains 13 residues. The CDR3: CASSLDRSYGYTF. CDR3 DNA: TGTGCCAGCAGCTTGGACAGGAGCTATGGCTACACCTTC.

CDR3 in amino acids: CSVEMGQGNYGYTF. Here the CDR3 DNA reads TGCAGCGTTGAAATGGGACAGGGGAACTATGGCTACACCTTC. The V and J genes are TRBV29-1 and TRBJ1-2, with 10 nucleotides matching TRBD1. Germline V gene lookup returns CDR1 SQVTM and CDR2 ANQGSEA. This CDR3 contains 14 residues. V was clipped by 2 bases and J by 2 bases; unmatched bases: 2.

This clone has more than one count but fewer than ten. This chain joins TRBV7-9 and TRBJ1-2; D perhaps matches TRBD1 (5 bases). Germline V gives CDR1 SEHNR, CDR2 FQNEAQ (reference sequence). This CDR3 comprises 14 residues. V was cut by 2 bases and J by 6 bases, with 13 bases left in between. The CDR3 region has the DNA TGTGCCAGCAGCTTAAGGGCAGGGCGGAATGGCTACACCTTC. This encodes CASSLRAGRNGYTF.

V usage is TRBV29-1 and J usage is TRBJ2-5; 7 bases line up with TRBD2. Germline CDR1 SQVTM, CDR2 ANQGSEA. The CDR3 totals 12 residues. V shed 6 bases and J 4 bases; nucleotides not matched to a gene: 5. This CDR3 reads CSVLTSRETQYF. CDR3 nucleotide sequence: TGCAGCGTCCTGACTAGCCGAGAGACCCAGTACTTC.

This chain joins TRBV29-1 and TRBJ2-5; D is uncertain. Between the trimmed V and J ends, which lost 7 bases and 5 bases, there was a span of 20 bases. The CDR3 has 14 amino acids. From germline, CDR1 is SQVTM and CDR2 ANQGSEA. CDR3 DNA sequence: TGCAGCGCGCTACCCTTTGTAGCCTTCGAGACCCAGTACTTC. Protein sequence: CSALPFVAFETQYF.

V gene TRBV27 combines with J gene TRBJ2-1, with a tentative D call TRBD1 (5 bases). The CDR3 covers 14 residues. V dropped 5 bases and J dropped 4 bases, with 12 bases sitting between them. Germline loops: CDR1 MNHEY, CDR2 SMNVEV (reference sequence). The CDR3 spells CASSRAGPYNEQFF. The CDR3 bases are TGTGCCAGCAGTAGGGCAGGGCCATACAATGAGCAGTTCTTC.

This clone was seen more than once but under ten times. The chain combines TRBV7-2 with TRBJ1-4; D not certain. The CDR3 contains 14 residues. V lost 1 base and J lost 7, with 10 bases in between. Germline-derived CDR1 and CDR2 are SGHTA and FQGNSA. CDR3 sequence: CASSLGPRGEKLFF. CDR3 DNA: TGTGCCAGCAGCTTAGGTCCAAGAGGTGAAAAACTGTTTTTT.

This chain uses TRBV6-5 with TRBJ1-2, with 7 bases matching TRBD1. CDR3 length: 14 amino acids. The germline gives CDR1 MNHEY, CDR2 SVGAGI. Trimming took 7 bases from V and 4 from J; bases not matched to a gene: 9. CDR3 sequence: CASTPGTGAYGYTF. CDR3 nucleotide sequence: TGTGCCAGCACCCCCGGCACAGGGGCCTATGGCTACACCTTC.

V usage is TRBV7-9 and J usage is TRBJ1-2, with 7 nucleotides matching TRBD1. Germline loops: CDR1 SEHNR, CDR2 FQNEAQ (reference sequence). V lost 0 bases to trimming and J lost 5 bases; unmatched junction nucleotides: 6. This CDR3 has 15 amino acids. CDR3: CASSLASGGRYGYTF. CDR3 sequence (DNA): TGTGCCAGCAGCTTAGCGTCAGGGGGGCGGTATGGCTACACCTTC.

The chain employs TRBV6-6 and TRBJ1-1, with D unresolved. CDR1 is MNHNY and CDR2 is SVGAGI in the germline V gene (reference sequence). CDR3 length equals 14 residues. With 5 bases removed from V and 4 bases from J, the gap between germline ends came to 14 bases. The chain's CDR3 is CASSPRTGITEAFF. The CDR3 DNA follows: TGTGCCAGCAGTCCAAGAACGGGGATCACTGAAGCTTTCTTT.

This CDR3 is CASSRVEGYEQYF. The CDR3 DNA reads as TGTGCCAGTAGCAGGGTGGAGGGGTACGAGCAGTACTTC. The J gene is TRBJ2-7, the V gene TRBV19; possible D gene TRBD2, 6 bases. Germline CDR1 reads LNHDA; CDR2 reads SQIVND (reference sequence). The CDR3 covers 13 residues. With 6 bases removed from V and 4 bases from J, the gap between germline ends came to 13 bases.

This clone appeared a few times. The gene calls are TRBV25-1 and TRBJ1-4; maybe TRBD1 (6 bases). With 6 bases removed from V and 10 bases from J, the gap between germline ends came to 21 bases. The CDR3 extends over 15 amino acids. Germline V CDR1 and CDR2: MGHDK, SYGVNS. Here the CDR3 DNA reads TGTGCCAGCAGGGCTTACAGGGAGAGTCGTGGAAAACTGTTTTTT. It is translated as CASRAYRESRGKLFF.